The present T cell receptor (beta chain) was sequenced within a study of memory CD8 T cells in hepatitis C reinfection. TCRdb's copy holds only in-frame clones and misses some; the assay was immunoSEQ multiplex PCR. The table for this sample gives approximately 72 clones. Time point given: week 3 of acute primary HCV infection. The sorted cells went straight to TCR sequencing with no prior in vitro expansion. The sequenced sample was HCV tetramer-positive CD8+ T cells sorted from blood, obtained during primary HCV infection. Source of these receptors: a man aged 35 to 55 with hepatitis C virus infection.

This clone ranks as hyperexpanded (1% or more). The V call is TRBV19, the J call TRBJ1-1; TRBD1 might be the D (5 bases). The germline V gene encodes CDR1 LNHDA and CDR2 SQIVND (reference sequence). The CDR3 runs to 15 residues. The V end was cut by 1 base, the J end by 0 bases, with 9 bases between. The CDR3 spells CASSIVGHMNTEAFF. CDR3 in DNA: TGTGCCAGTAGTATAGTTGGACATATGAACACTGAAGCTTTCTTT.